The rows below give T cell receptor beta chains drawn from one sample of a study of response to subunit inactivated influenza vaccine. MiXCR, applied by TCRdb to the RT-PCR reads, yields one record per CDR3 protein. The table records 450,000 to 600,000 distinct CDR3 sequences, 15% to 20% of them present only once. Sequenced here: CD4+ T cells sorted from PBMCs, sampled around 25 months after vaccination. All receptors come from a man aged 45 to 75 who received an inactivated influenza vaccine. Each CDR3 is given without its conserved first and last residue. Only some rows state a clone size, as once, few, many or a class for expanded clones.

TRBJ2-7,many,TRBV12-3/TRBV12-4,ASSFDAPGLAVHEQY
TRBJ2-3,-,TRBV28,ASRQGRDTQY
TRBJ1-5,-,TRBV28,ASSFDRGPNQPQH
TRBJ2-7,once,TRBV20-1,SASIGHVRLYEQY
TRBJ1-1,-,TRBV16,ASSEGRGMAF
TRBJ2-5,-,TRBV5-5,ASSLLGQGIGVRETQY
TRBJ2-6,-,TRBV11-2,ASSRYTGSGANVLT
TRBJ2-2,-,TRBV12-3/TRBV12-4,ASSKLAGYSGELF
TRBJ1-2,-,TRBV3-1,ASSQAHTGTYGYT
TRBJ2-1,-,TRBV3-1,ASSVRSVNEQF
TRBJ2-7,-,TRBV7-8,ASSLSLAGGPYEQY
TRBJ2-3,-,TRBV20-1,SARWGRGTDTQY
TRBJ2-7,-,TRBV27,ASSYGAASYEQY
TRBJ2-1,-,TRBV11-2,ASSLRRVPPNEQF
TRBJ2-1,few,TRBV20-1,SARDRPVGGLNEQF
TRBJ2-3,few,TRBV4-1,ASSLSTSGGADTQY
TRBJ2-5,-,TRBV7-2,ASSLEGRGTQY
TRBJ1-4,few,TRBV6-1,ASRGKRGSAEKLF
TRBJ2-3,few,TRBV9,ASSVEAGPGTQY
TRBJ1-2,few,TRBV3-1,ASSQAQGPRYGYT
TRBJ2-1,few,TRBV29-1,SVGRQSQRDSLSYNEQF
TRBJ2-3,-,TRBV29-1,SAKGLITDTQY
TRBJ2-3,once,TRBV4-1,ASSQWVAISDTQY
TRBJ1-1,-,TRBV7-6,ASSSPYRGDTEAF
TRBJ2-5,-,TRBV20-1,SARTMRHTTGETQY
TRBJ2-5,-,TRBV20-1,SASRPGLEETQY
TRBJ2-7,-,TRBV7-8,ASSYLADPYEQY
TRBJ2-1,few,TRBV4-3,ASSHGGRPPNEQF
TRBJ2-5,few,TRBV28,ASSQTSLETQY